Each of the 21 T cell receptor beta chains below was sequenced from the same sample in a study of post-analysis software for immune sequencing data (dated by TCRdb to about 2015). Study-wide findings and limitations: Significantly higher frequencies in patients than in controls were found for five or six TRBV segments, including TRBV5-6, TRBV5-1 and TRBV20-1.

These TCRs' antigens remain unknown. The protocol used for the library was PCR. Sequencing took place on an Illumina HiSeq 2500. To reduce PCR and sequencing biases, unique molecular identifiers were incorporated into the TCR beta cDNA libraries. Clones were called with MiXCR by TCRdb after fastp trimmed the public reads at Q25, and only in-frame beta chains were retained. Rows matching on CDR3 protein sequence are summarized as one entry with the most common DNA and genes. The sample table records roughly 730,000 distinct CDR3 sequences; 25% to 30% of these occur just once. Of the sample, around 0.56% falls within the top ten clones. Sequencing was performed on blood. The source of these receptors is a girl aged 10-17 years with multiple sclerosis.

As to this clonotype: Since a much larger clone is just one base distant, this may be a read error. The chain has TRBV20-1 and TRBJ2-1; no clear D gene. Per germline, CDR1 DFQATT and CDR2 SNEGSKA (reference sequence). The CDR3 extends over 14 amino acids. The CDR3 is CSARRRLAYDEQFF. CDR3 sequence (DNA): TGCAGTGCTAGGCGCAGGCTGGCCTACGATGAGCAGTTCTTC.

This clonotype has only a few counts. The CDR3 nucleotides are TGCAGTGCTGAGACAGTCAACGAGCAGTACTTC. Protein: CSAETVNEQYF. The chain couples TRBV20-1 to TRBJ2-7; a possible D gene is TRBD1 (5 bases). Trimming cost V 5 bases and J 5 bases, with 10 bases left between them. The CDR3 length is 11 residues. CDR1 and CDR2 from the germline V gene are DFQATT and SNEGSKA (reference sequence).

This sequence joins TRBV27 and TRBJ2-1, with TRBD1 as a possible D gene (5 bases). Trimming removed 9 bases at V and 4 bases at J, with 13 bases between. CDR3 length: 13 amino acids. CDR1 is MNHEY, CDR2 SMNVEV, per germline (reference sequence). The CDR3 nucleotides read TGTGCCAGTAGGCTACAGGAGTACAATGAGCAGTTCTTC. Translating gives CASRLQEYNEQFF.

This clonotype came up a few times. A read error may account for a junction end that differs from germline. The rearrangement links TRBV4-3 to TRBJ1-2, with D uncertain. The CDR3 is 14 amino acids. The germline V gene has CDR1 LGHNA and CDR2 YSLEER. CDR3 sequence (DNA): TGCGCCAGCAGCCAACCCGGAGCTAATTATGGCTACACCTTC. It encodes CASSQPGANYGYTF.

V gene TRBV24-1 combines with J gene TRBJ2-6; D is uncertain. Germline values: CDR1 KGHDR, CDR2 SFDVKD. This CDR3 has 13 amino acids. The V end was cut by 8 bases, the J end by 2 bases, with 6 bases between. This chain's CDR3 is CATMRPGANVLTF. CDR3 nucleotides: TGTGCCACCATGAGGCCTGGGGCCAACGTCCTGACTTTC.

J is TRBJ2-1 and V is TRBV11-2; no reliable D call. Looked up from germline, CDR1 is SGHAT and CDR2 is FQNNGV. The CDR3 is made up of 10 amino acids. V lost 5 bases, J lost 7 bases, and 3 bases lay in between. CDR3 sequence (DNA): TGTGCCAGCAGCGTTAATGAGCAGTTCTTC. Amino acids: CASSVNEQFF.

The J gene is TRBJ1-2, the V gene TRBV27; tentative D call: TRBD1 (6 bases). With 2 bases removed from V and 8 bases from J, the gap between germline ends came to 12 bases. This CDR3 region has 13 residues. The V gene's germline CDR1 is MNHEY and CDR2 SMNVEV (reference sequence). This CDR3 reads CASSLNGGEGYTF. CDR3 nucleotides: TGTGCCAGCAGTTTAAATGGGGGCGAGGGCTACACCTTC.

This clonotype was found a few times. This chain joins TRBV3-1 and TRBJ2-1; D may be TRBD1 (5 bases). In germline, CDR1 is LGHDT, CDR2 YNNKEL (reference sequence). Trimming removed 7 bases from V and 10 bases from J, with 20 bases in between. The CDR3 is made up of 14 amino acids. The CDR3 loop reads CASTPGQGTSEQFF. The CDR3 region has the DNA TGTGCCAGCACCCCCGGGCAGGGCACATCGGAGCAGTTCTTC.

This clonotype showed up just a few times. The chain joins TRBV5-1 to TRBJ1-3; no reliable D call. The CDR3 covers 16 residues. The ends were cut back, 0 bases at V and 0 bases at J, with 10 bases in the middle. Germline V gene sequence: CDR1 SGHRS, CDR2 YFSETQ. CDR3 bases: TGCGCCAGCAGCTTGGAACTGATCGCCTCTGGAAACACCATATATTTT. As protein: CASSLELIASGNTIYF.

The V and J genes are TRBV7-2 and TRBJ2-7, with a weak D call TRBD1 (6 bases). This CDR3 has 15 residues. Germline V gene lookup returns CDR1 SGHTA and CDR2 FQGNSA. Trimming cost V 1 base and J 3 bases, with 13 bases left between them. This chain's CDR3 is CASSLGQGWSYEQYF. As DNA, the CDR3 is TGTGCCAGCAGCTTAGGGCAGGGGTGGAGCTACGAGCAGTACTTC.

This clonotype turned up a few times. The rearrangement joins TRBV7-2 to TRBJ2-4, with 7 bases identical to TRBD1. CDR3 length: 16 amino acids. V shed 5 bases, J shed 0 bases, and the junction held 7 bases outside the gene matches. The germline V gene encodes CDR1 SGHTA and CDR2 FQGNSA. DNA of the CDR3: TGTGCCAGCAGCAACGACAGGGTACTAGCCAAAAACATTCAGTACTTC. It translates to CASSNDRVLAKNIQYF.

A few counts support this clonotype. The V call is TRBV7-2, the J call TRBJ1-5, with D unresolved. Trimming took 2 bases from V and 0 from J, leaving 11 bases between them. CDR3 length: 16 residues. Germline loops: CDR1 SGHTA, CDR2 FQGNSA. The CDR3 spells CASSLYGRISNQPQHF. CDR3 bases: TGTGCCAGCAGCTTATACGGACGGATTAGCAATCAGCCCCAGCATTTT.

The rearrangement uses TRBV6-5 and TRBJ1-2; D perhaps matches TRBD1 (5 bases). The V and J ends lost 6 bases and 2 bases respectively, with 13 bases between them. The CDR3 contains 14 residues. Germline V gene lookup returns CDR1 MNHEY and CDR2 SVGAGI. The CDR3 bases are TGTGCCAGCAGCCGGGGGGAGAACAACTATGGCTACACCTTC. This sequence encodes CASSRGENNYGYTF.

This clonotype was counted between two and nine times. The chain employs TRBV5-1 and TRBJ2-7, with a weak D call TRBD1 (6 bases). V lost 0 bases and J 2 bases, leaving 12 bases between the germline ends. Germline lookup yields CDR1 SGHRS and CDR2 YFSETQ. The CDR3 sequence is 15 residues long. The CDR3 loop is CASSLVQGGTYEQYF. The CDR3 region has the DNA TGCGCCAGCAGCTTGGTACAGGGTGGGACCTACGAGCAGTACTTC.

This clonotype was seen more than once but under ten times. The rearrangement joins TRBV20-1 to TRBJ1-6; D might be TRBD1 (5 bases). The germline CDR1 and CDR2 sequences are DFQATT and SNEGSKA (reference sequence). The CDR3 contains 15 residues. V lost 6 bases and J lost 5, with 17 bases in between. The CDR3 loop reads CSATNYGTNNSPLHF. The CDR3 bases are TGCAGTGCCACTAACTACGGGACCAATAATTCACCCCTCCACTTT.

This chain connects TRBV2 to TRBJ1-4; possibly TRBD1 for D (6 bases). The germline CDR1 and CDR2 sequences are SNHLY and FYNNEI. Trimming shortened V by 7 bases and J by 3 bases, and 12 bases separated the two germline ends. The CDR3 contains 14 residues. The CDR3 nucleotides are TGTGCCAGCATAGGAGACAGGTCTAATGAAAAACTGTTTTTT. Translated, it gives CASIGDRSNEKLFF. Full variable domain (missing parts from reference TRBV2 and TRBJ1-4): EPEVTQTPSHQVTQMGQEVILRCVPISNHLYFYWYRQILGQKVEFLVSFYNNEISEKSEIFDDQFSVERPDGSNFTLKIRSTKLEDSAMYFCASIGDRSNEKLFFGSGTQLSVL.

V usage is TRBV5-1 and J usage is TRBJ2-3, with D perhaps matching TRBD2 (6 bases). With 4 bases removed from V and 2 bases from J, the gap between germline ends came to 20 bases. The CDR3 has 17 amino acids. Germline lookup yields CDR1 SGHRS and CDR2 YFSETQ. CDR3 loop: CASSHGGTNPNTDTQYF. The CDR3 nucleotides read TGCGCCAGCAGCCATGGCGGGACCAACCCAAACACAGATACGCAGTATTTT.

This clonotype was seen a few times. The V and J genes are TRBV20-1 and TRBJ1-1, with D unresolved. Per the germline V gene, CDR1 is DFQATT and CDR2 is SNEGSKA (reference sequence). The CDR3 covers 8 residues. Trimming left V 6 bases short and J 11 bases short, with 7 bases between. The CDR3 loop reads CSAAWAFF. CDR3 nucleotides: TGCAGTGCAGCGTGGGCTTTCTTT.

This rearrangement joins TRBV7-9 to TRBJ2-4; tentative D call: TRBD2 (6 bases). Trimming took off 3 bases at V and 9 bases at J, with 9 bases between the two ends. Looked up from germline, CDR1 is SEHNR and CDR2 is FQNEAQ (reference sequence). The CDR3 length is 12 residues. DNA of the CDR3: TGTGCCAGCAGCTTGGGGGGATGCATTCAGTACTTC. Residues: CASSLGGCIQYF.

The chain is built from TRBV6-5 and TRBJ2-2, with D perhaps TRBD1 (5 bases). CDR3 size: 14 residues. Germline CDR1 reads MNHEY; CDR2 reads SVGAGI. Deletions cut 8 bases from V and 4 bases from J, with 14 bases between. CDR3 protein: CASGAREFTGELFF. The CDR3 DNA reads as TGTGCCAGCGGGGCCCGCGAATTCACCGGGGAGCTGTTTTTT.

The chain couples TRBV28 to TRBJ2-7, with 9 bases aligning to TRBD1. CDR3 length: 15 amino acids. Germline assignment: CDR1 MDHEN and CDR2 SYDVKM. J gave up 2 bases and V 6 bases, and 8 bases lay outside the gene matches. This CDR3 is CASRLGQGPTYEQYF. The DNA of the CDR3 is TGTGCCAGCAGACTAGGACAGGGGCCTACCTACGAGCAGTACTTC.